This T cell receptor (beta chain) emerged from a study of beta chain features in type 1 diabetes. Germline V lookup: CDR1 SGHTA, CDR2 FQGNSA. V was clipped by 4 bases and J by 4 bases; unmatched bases: 11. The CDR3 is made up of 16 amino acids. As every portion of the isolated RNA was reverse transcribed, the sequencing read expressed TCRB transcripts. The table came from immunoSEQ multiplex PCR; TCRdb's copy has only in-frame clones and leaves some out. Found here are around 360,000 clones, over 9.5% of them singletons; the top ten hold 0.01%. The sample holds a few counts of this clone. No antigen is known for it. General observations from the study: Shorter TCRB CDR3s, moderately but significantly so, were found in Type 1 diabetes patients in all four CD4+ subsets.

This TCR was sampled from a woman aged 18 to 35 with type 1 diabetes. The chain carries TRBV7-2 and TRBJ1-2, with 8 bases aligning to TRBD1. The sample comprised naive CD4+ T cells from blood. The CDR3 sequence is CASSSLPRTGSYGYTF. DNA of the CDR3: TGTGCCAGCAGCTCCCTTCCCCGGACAGGGAGCTATGGCTACACCTTC. The entire variable domain, with the rest obtained from reference TRBV7-2 and TRBJ1-2, is as follows: GAGVSQSPSNKVTEKGKDVELRCDPISGHTALYWYRQSLGQGLEFLIYFQGNSAPDKSGLPSDRFSAERTGGSVSTLTIQRTQQEDSAVYLCASSSLPRTGSYGYTFGSGTRLTVV.